This is a list of T cell receptor beta chains from one sample in a study of cytomegalovirus exposure and HLA in healthy donors. TCRdb's table, derived via immunoSEQ multiplex PCR, lists solely in-frame clones and lacks some. The sample carries some 150,000 clones, approximately 82% recorded once. Specimen: PBMCs. The receptor set was obtained from a middle-aged woman in good health and CMV-seronegative. CDR3s include the opening cysteine and the closing phenylalanine or tryptophan.

v_call	j_call	cdr3_aa
TRBV4-1	TRBJ2-7	CASSSMGRSSYEQYF
TRBV5-5	TRBJ2-3	CASSLQGFTDTQYF
TRBV5-1	TRBJ1-1	CASSLEGAGGNTEAFF
TRBV6-6	TRBJ2-3	CASGGVTGLGADTQYF
TRBV6-5	TRBJ2-1	CASSYDRLAVHNEQFF
TRBV27	TRBJ1-1	CASSPGGQGRNTEAFF
TRBV4-3	TRBJ2-7	CASSQGLAGRYEQYF
TRBV6-1	TRBJ1-2	CASSEQGISDGYTF
TRBV6-6	TRBJ1-5	CASSYSIVGREAQHF
TRBV9	TRBJ2-3	CASSVATTPTDTQYF
TRBV9	TRBJ2-5	CASSGDGTSGIGETQYF
TRBV4-2	TRBJ2-7	CASSQVSTYEQYF
TRBV6-5	TRBJ2-3	CASKRNSISTDTQYF
TRBV10-1	TRBJ1-5	CASSDQGGPQHF
TRBV7-9	TRBJ2-4	CASSVGTGEAGAKNIQYF
TRBV2	TRBJ1-4	CASRGSLNEKLFF
TRBV7-3	TRBJ2-1	CASSPDRDTYNEQFF
TRBV6-5	TRBJ1-3	CASSYSWSAGNTIYF
TRBV4-1	TRBJ2-6	CASSRTSSGANVLTF
TRBV7-9	TRBJ1-4	CASSLQGNEKLFF
TRBV29-1	TRBJ2-3	CSVRGRGDSTDTQYF
TRBV27	TRBJ2-7	CASRPDRGRLYEQYF
TRBV7-2	TRBJ1-5	CASSLTGSAFGNQPQHF
TRBV7-3	TRBJ2-5	CASSRSAEETQYF
TRBV6-6	TRBJ2-1	CASNLAGGSYNEQFF
TRBV7-2	TRBJ2-5	CASSLGGGLAGSETQYF
TRBV27	TRBJ2-2	CASRNAGGTGELFF
TRBV4-1	TRBJ2-7	CASSPGLAATYEQYF
TRBV10-2	TRBJ1-4	CASSESYRVVTNEKLFF
TRBV2	TRBJ1-5	CASRDIGYQPQHF
TRBV6-5	TRBJ1-5	CASSLWQGSDQPQHF
TRBV2	TRBJ2-7	CASSDQGRGYEQYF
TRBV2	TRBJ1-5	CASSEAQAIYQPQHF
TRBV6-5	TRBJ2-7	CASSYFPGPYEQYF
TRBV14	TRBJ1-2	CASSQVLQKPGLDGYTF
TRBV28	TRBJ1-5	CASTLRGTGVSQPQHF
TRBV7-3	TRBJ1-2	CASSSSALANYGYTF
TRBV5-1	TRBJ2-7	CASSRSAPPSSYEQYF
TRBV7-2	TRBJ1-1	CASSFSRGNEAFF
TRBV29-1	TRBJ2-1	CSVGQSYNEQFF
TRBV12-5	TRBJ2-1	CASGFSLGAGNEQFF
TRBV19	TRBJ2-2	CASSIVFGERRLFF
TRBV28	TRBJ2-7	CASSLTYSSYEQYF
TRBV5-1	TRBJ2-7	CASSLGDRPYEQYF